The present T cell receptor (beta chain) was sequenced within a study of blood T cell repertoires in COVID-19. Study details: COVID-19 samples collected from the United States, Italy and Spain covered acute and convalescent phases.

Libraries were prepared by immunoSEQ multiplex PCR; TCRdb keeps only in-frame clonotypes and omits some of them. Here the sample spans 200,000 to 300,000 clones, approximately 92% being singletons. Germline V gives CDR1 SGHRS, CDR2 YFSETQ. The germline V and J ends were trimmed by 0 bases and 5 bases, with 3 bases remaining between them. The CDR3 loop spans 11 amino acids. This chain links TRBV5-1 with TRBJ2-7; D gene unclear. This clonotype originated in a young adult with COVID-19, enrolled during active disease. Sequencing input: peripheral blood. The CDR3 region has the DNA TGCGCCAGCAGCTTGGTAGACGAGCAGTACTTC. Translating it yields CASSLVDEQYF.